Described below is a single TCR beta chain sequence and its context. The data belong to a study of technical replicates of blood from a handful of donors. The data were produced by immunoSEQ multiplex PCR, yet TCRdb's version contains in-frame clones alone and is incomplete. The table lists 13,000 to 15,000 clones, more than 75% of them singletons. Germline CDR1 and CDR2: LNHDA and SQIVND (reference sequence). J lost 2 bases, V lost 5 bases, and 17 bases had no gene match. This CDR3 is built from 18 residues. Sequences were obtained from PBMCs. The rearrangement links TRBV19 to TRBJ2-7; 8 bases fit TRBD2. This sequence originates from a human donor in good health. The CDR3: CASSQSRGFSGTAYEQYF. CDR3 sequence (DNA): TGTGCCAGTAGTCAAAGCCGGGGATTTAGCGGGACGGCCTACGAGCAGTACTTC.